This record concerns one T cell receptor (beta chain) sequence. Antigen: not known. This record comes from a study of T cell responses to AZD1222 COVID-19 vaccine. General study findings and limits: The donor cohort was predominantly white British with a female majority, and clonal diversity may have been underestimated. Every sample of the repertoires postdated the peak T cell response. Mapped onto spike, vaccine-associated CD4 TCRs spanned it and were dominant at 160-218 and 743-854.

Sequencing used immunoSEQ multiplex PCR; TCRdb keeps in-frame clones, though not all of them. Seen here are approximately 180,000 clones, 90% to 95% observed once, and the top ten hold approximately 4%. Sample: peripheral blood, taken 28 days after the second dose of the MenACWY control vaccine. This receptor was taken from an adult who received the MenACWY meningococcal vaccine as a control.

The CDR3 DNA sequence: TGTGCCAGCAGCACCGGACTAGCGGGAGGTCACGAGCAGTACTTC. Its translation is CASSTGLAGGHEQYF. The V call is TRBV7-2, the J call TRBJ2-7; 14 bases agree with TRBD2. The CDR3 runs to 15 residues. Germline lookup yields CDR1 SGHTA and CDR2 FQGNSA. With 5 bases clipped from V and 5 bases from J, the junction kept 5 bases outside the gene matches.